What follows are 27 T cell receptor beta chains derived from one specimen sequenced in a study of shared clonotypes between healthy human individuals. It was CD45RO-negative cells, positively selected for CCR7, that made up naive CD8 cells, with terminally differentiated effector memory CD45RA+ cells excluded. The data were produced by immunoSEQ multiplex PCR, yet TCRdb's version contains in-frame clones alone and is incomplete. The data hold under 1 million clones, with approximately 92% observed a single time. The sequenced material came from naive CD8+ T cells sorted from blood. The source is a man between 25 and 39 years old in good health.

This sequence joins TRBV10-2 and TRBJ2-7; the D is unclear. Germline lookup yields CDR1 WSHSY and CDR2 SAAADI. The CDR3 spans 15 residues. The V gene lost 4 bases and the J gene lost 2 bases, with 15 bases spanning the gap. The DNA of the CDR3 is TGCGCCAGCAGTGGAAGAGGAAAACCCCCCTACGAGCAGTACTTC. Protein: CASSGRGKPPYEQYF.

The V and J genes are TRBV7-9 and TRBJ2-1; the match to TRBD1 covers 7 bases. Losses at the gene ends were 5 bases for V and 5 bases for J; bases not matched to a gene: 15. The CDR3 has 17 amino acids. The V gene's germline CDR1 is SEHNR and CDR2 FQNEAQ (reference sequence). The chain's CDR3 is CASSPPAGTDKDNEQFF. The DNA of the CDR3 is TGTGCCAGCAGCCCCCCTGCCGGGACAGATAAGGACAATGAGCAGTTCTTC.

V gene TRBV9 combines with J gene TRBJ2-1, with D perhaps TRBD1 (6 bases). CDR3 length equals 15 residues. V shed 2 bases and J shed 0 bases, with 9 bases lying between them. Per germline, CDR1 SGDLS and CDR2 YYNGEE. The CDR3 loop reads CASSVGGDSYNEQFF. The CDR3 coding sequence is TGTGCCAGCAGCGTTGGGGGCGACTCCTACAATGAGCAGTTCTTC.

The V and J genes are TRBV19 and TRBJ2-7; D remains ambiguous. The germline CDR1 and CDR2 sequences are LNHDA and SQIVND (reference sequence). With 0 bases removed from V and 5 bases from J, the gap between germline ends came to 8 bases. This CDR3 is 13 amino acids long. CDR3 nucleotides: TGTGCCAGTAGTATAGATCAGATTAACGAGCAGTACTTC. Translated, it gives CASSIDQINEQYF.

The chain has TRBV28 and TRBJ2-1; TRBD2 matches 13 bases. The CDR3 loop spans 16 amino acids. The V segment lost 7 bases and the J segment 4 bases; nucleotides outside the gene matches: 7. The germline V gene has CDR1 MDHEN and CDR2 SYDVKM. The CDR3 DNA sequence: TGTGCCAGCAACACCGGACTAGCGGGAGCTTACAATGAGCAGTTCTTC. It yields the protein CASNTGLAGAYNEQFF.

A remark on this clone: Other DNA sequences in the sample encode the same CDR3. The genes are TRBV30 and TRBJ2-7, with TRBD2 as a possible D gene (6 bases). Per the germline V gene, CDR1 is GTSNPN and CDR2 is SVGIG (reference sequence). CDR3 length equals 11 residues. Trimming stripped 3 bases from V and 4 bases from J, with 7 bases between. As DNA, the CDR3 is TGTGCCTGGAGAGGAGGGTACGAGCAGTACTTC. It is translated as CAWRGGYEQYF.

This chain joins TRBV10-3 and TRBJ2-3; 10 positions match TRBD2. The CDR3 is 16 amino acids. The V segment lost 8 bases and the J segment 2 bases; nucleotides outside the gene matches: 10. In germline, CDR1 is ENHRY, CDR2 SYGVKD. The CDR3 region is CAIARGAGGDTDTQYF. CDR3 coding DNA: TGTGCCATCGCTCGGGGAGCGGGAGGGGACACAGATACGCAGTATTTT.

The chain has TRBV11-1 and TRBJ2-7, with D unclear. The germline V gene encodes CDR1 SGHAT and CDR2 FQDESV (reference sequence). V was pared by 5 bases and J by 5 bases, with 19 bases between. The CDR3 loop spans 15 amino acids. The CDR3 nucleotides read TGTGCCAGCAGCACCACCAATGTTTTGGCCCACGAGCAGTACTTC. Its protein product is CASSTTNVLAHEQYF. The full variable domain, in which reference TRBV11-1 and TRBJ2-7 provide the parts outside the CDR3, is EAEVAQSPRYKITEKSQAVAFWCDPISGHATLYWYRQILGQGPELLVQFQDESVVDDSQLPKDRFSAERLKGVDSTLKIQPAELGDSAMYLCASSTTNVLAHEQYFGPGTRLTVT.

The J gene is TRBJ2-3, the V gene TRBV27; D is uncertain. From germline, CDR1 is MNHEY and CDR2 SMNVEV (reference sequence). Trimming cost V 0 bases and J 7 bases, with 8 bases left between them. CDR3 size: 13 residues. CDR3 loop: CASSLSFPYTQYF. Here the CDR3 DNA reads TGTGCCAGCAGTTTATCTTTTCCCTATACGCAGTATTTT.

The chain links TRBV19 to TRBJ2-7; 9 positions agree with TRBD2. Germline CDR1 is LNHDA and CDR2 is SQIVND (reference sequence). V was clipped by 1 base and J by 7 bases; unmatched bases: 2. This CDR3 comprises 13 residues. CDR3 sequence reads: CASSIGGLAEQYF. In DNA form, the CDR3 reads TGTGCCAGTAGTATAGGAGGACTAGCGGAGCAGTACTTC.

The chain uses TRBV5-5 and TRBJ1-3; no definite D call. The germline V gene encodes CDR1 SGHKS and CDR2 YYEKEE (reference sequence). Deletions cut 6 bases from V and 0 bases from J, with 10 bases between. The length of the CDR3 is 14 residues. CDR3 nucleotide sequence: TGTGCCAGCAACTCAGGCTACTCTGGAAACACCATATATTTT. Its translation is CASNSGYSGNTIYF. The complete variable domain, with remaining parts taken from reference TRBV5-5 and TRBJ1-3, reads DAGVTQSPTHLIKTRGQQVTLRCSPISGHKSVSWYQQVLGQGPQFIFQYYEKEERGRGNFPDRFSARQFPNYSSELNVNALLLGDSALYLCASNSGYSGNTIYFGEGSWLTVV.

V is TRBV7-6 and J is TRBJ2-1, with D tentatively TRBD2 (6 bases). CDR3 length: 15 residues. V was cut by 6 bases and J by 5 bases, with 17 bases left in between. Germline CDR1 and CDR2: SGHVS and FNYEAQ. CDR3 sequence reads: CASRYSAGRNNEQFF. CDR3 DNA sequence: TGTGCCAGCAGATATAGTGCGGGGCGGAACAATGAGCAGTTCTTC.

This chain connects TRBV10-3 to TRBJ1-2; TRBD1 matches at 8 bases. Germline-derived CDR1 and CDR2 are ENHRY and SYGVKD. J gave up 3 bases and V 6 bases, and 3 bases lay outside the gene matches. The CDR3 is 13 residues long. The CDR3 here is CAISADRDYGYTF. The CDR3 region has the DNA TGTGCCATCAGCGCGGACAGGGACTATGGCTACACCTTC.

The chain uses TRBV15 and TRBJ2-7; 9 bases are shared with TRBD1. The CDR3 covers 13 residues. Trimming removed 9 bases from V and 2 bases from J; junction bases left unmatched: 5. Per the germline V gene, CDR1 is LNHNV and CDR2 is YYDKDF (reference sequence). The CDR3 sequence: CATGQGTTYEQYF. The CDR3 coding sequence is TGTGCCACAGGACAGGGGACTACCTACGAGCAGTACTTC.

This rearrangement joins TRBV27 to TRBJ1-3, with a possible D match to TRBD1 (5 bases). CDR3 length: 14 amino acids. Trimming shortened V by 8 bases and J by 0 bases, and 11 bases separated the two germline ends. CDR1 MNHEY and CDR2 SMNVEV come from the germline V gene (reference sequence). The CDR3 region has the DNA TGTGCCAGCGGAATTGGGGGCTCTGGAAACACCATATATTTT. This gives the protein CASGIGGSGNTIYF.

The CDR3 is CASSFVRPISTDTQYF. CDR3 bases: TGTGCCAGCAGTTTCGTCAGGCCTATTAGCACAGATACGCAGTATTTT. This rearrangement joins TRBV28 to TRBJ2-3, with D unresolved. The germline CDR1 and CDR2 sequences are MDHEN and SYDVKM. V dropped 3 bases and J dropped 0 bases, with 13 bases sitting between them. CDR3 length: 16 residues.

This clone was recorded only once. The rearrangement uses TRBV28 and TRBJ2-7; TRBD1 might be the D (5 bases). V lost 5 bases to trimming and J lost 3 bases, with 8 bases between them. Per the germline V gene, CDR1 is MDHEN and CDR2 is SYDVKM. The CDR3 is 12 amino acids. The CDR3, as DNA: TGTGCCAGCAGTGGACAAGACTACGAGCAGTACTTC. Amino acids: CASSGQDYEQYF.

The CDR3 is CASRPGQGFNEQFF. The CDR3 coding sequence is TGTGCCAGCAGGCCCGGACAGGGTTTTAATGAGCAGTTCTTC. The chain has TRBV7-2 and TRBJ2-1, with TRBD1 matching over 8 bases. Germline V CDR1 and CDR2: SGHTA, FQGNSA. This CDR3 is built from 14 residues. V was pared by 6 bases and J by 7 bases, with 8 bases of the junction left unmatched.

This clone was found once. This chain joins TRBV19 and TRBJ2-1; 7 bases map to TRBD1. CDR3 size: 15 residues. Germline CDR1 and CDR2: LNHDA and SQIVND (reference sequence). V gave up 10 bases and J gave up 6 bases; unmatched junction bases: 15. The CDR3 protein is CATKQGSSSFNEQFF. CDR3 coding DNA: TGTGCCACTAAACAGGGGTCGTCTTCTTTCAATGAGCAGTTCTTC.

The V call is TRBV28, the J call TRBJ2-7, with a weak D call TRBD1 (5 bases). Germline V gene lookup returns CDR1 MDHEN and CDR2 SYDVKM. V was trimmed by 10 bases and J by 0 bases, leaving 22 bases between them. The CDR3 is 16 residues long. The CDR3, as DNA: TGTGCCATTCAAAGCAGGGTGGGCAAGCGCTCCTACGAGCAGTACTTC. This encodes CAIQSRVGKRSYEQYF.

The V call is TRBV27, the J call TRBJ1-1; D call uncertain. This CDR3 comprises 15 residues. Looked up from germline, CDR1 is MNHEY and CDR2 is SMNVEV (reference sequence). Trimming shortened V by 0 bases and J by 2 bases, and 10 bases separated the two germline ends. As DNA, the CDR3 is TGTGCCAGCAGTTTATCGAGTCTGGGCAACACTGAAGCTTTCTTT. Amino acid sequence: CASSLSSLGNTEAFF.

V gene TRBV30 combines with J gene TRBJ1-1; no clear D gene. CDR3 length: 12 amino acids. Germline CDR1 is GTSNPN and CDR2 is SVGIG (reference sequence). Trimming cost V 0 bases and J 7 bases, with 9 bases left between them. DNA for the CDR3: TGTGCCTGGAGTGTACTTGTCGGTGAAGCTTTCTTT. Protein sequence: CAWSVLVGEAFF.

V is TRBV15 and J is TRBJ2-7; perhaps D is TRBD1 or TRBD2 (5 bases each). The V and J ends lost 3 bases and 2 bases respectively, with 11 bases between them. The CDR3 totals 14 residues. The V gene's germline CDR1 is LNHNV and CDR2 YYDKDF (reference sequence). CDR3 loop: CATSSRDLTYEQYF. The CDR3 DNA sequence: TGTGCCACCAGCAGCCGGGACCTGACCTACGAGCAGTACTTC.

The chain carries TRBV4-1 and TRBJ1-1; TRBD1 might be the D (5 bases). This CDR3 is built from 13 residues. Germline CDR1 is MGHRA and CDR2 is YSYEKL. Trimming shortened V by 4 bases and J by 10 bases, and 16 bases separated the two germline ends. The CDR3 loop reads CASSRGGPQGAFF. The CDR3 coding sequence is TGCGCCAGCAGCCGAGGTGGCCCCCAGGGAGCTTTCTTT.

The J gene is TRBJ2-5, the V gene TRBV29-1, with TRBD2 matching 14 bases. The V gene's germline CDR1 is SQVTM and CDR2 ANQGSEA. Trimming at V came to 0 bases and at J to 5 bases, leaving 8 bases not matched to a gene. The CDR3 totals 17 residues. For the CDR3, the DNA is TGCAGCGTTGAAGAAGGGACTAGCGGGAGCAGGCAGGAGACCCAGTACTTC. Its translation: CSVEEGTSGSRQETQYF. Drawing the rest from reference TRBV29-1 and TRBJ2-5, the complete variable domain is SAVISQKPSRDICQRGTSLTIQCQVDSQVTMMFWYRQQPGQSLTLIATANQGSEATYESGFVIDKFPISRPNLTFSTLTVSNMSPEDSSIYLCSVEEGTSGSRQETQYFGPGTRLLVL.

This chain uses TRBV7-8 with TRBJ2-5; D call uncertain. The germline V gene has CDR1 SGHVS and CDR2 FQNEAQ. V was trimmed by 3 bases and J by 2 bases, leaving 7 bases between them. The CDR3 contains 13 residues. The CDR3 region has the DNA TGTGCCAGCAGCTTCATCAAACAAGAGACCCAGTACTTC. It translates to CASSFIKQETQYF.

The rearrangement uses TRBV10-1 and TRBJ2-3; 12 nucleotides agree with TRBD2. Germline assignment: CDR1 WNHNN and CDR2 SYGVQD (reference sequence). Trimming cost V 2 bases and J 5 bases; bases outside gene matches: 5. The CDR3 is 16 residues long. CDR3 residues: CASSEGPGLAGDTQYF. The DNA for the CDR3 is TGCGCCAGCAGTGAGGGTCCGGGACTAGCGGGAGATACGCAGTATTTT.